This T cell receptor (beta chain) was documented in a study of neurological immune-mediated disorders. Study conclusions and caveats: The absence of any CDR3 amino acid sequence shared by expanded clones across subjects suggests that repertoires were private in all groups.

Many counts were recorded for this clonotype. Its antigen is unidentified. Unsorted libraries were generated from 2 million PBMCs held at -80 degrees C. With 10-nucleotide random UMIs, 5'RACE was used to make the cDNA. TCRdb passed the 5' RACE reads through MiXCR, listing each CDR3 protein once. The sample records roughly 67,000 distinct CDR3 sequences, 3.5% to 5% being singletons. Germline-derived CDR1 and CDR2 are DFQATT and SNEGSKA (reference sequence). CDR3 size: 15 residues. Germline trimming cut 3 bases from V and 5 bases from J; bases unmatched to any gene: 9. The J gene is TRBJ1-1, the V gene TRBV20-1, with TRBD1 matching 10 bases. Source material: PBMCs. The TCR comes from a man in his forties or fifties with multiple sclerosis. CDR3 amino acids: CSARDLGTGETEAFF. In DNA form, the CDR3 reads TGCAGTGCTAGGGACCTCGGGACAGGGGAAACTGAAGCTTTCTTT.